These T cell receptor beta chains were read from a single sample in a study of metastatic and nonmetastatic thyroid tumors. From the PCR reads, TCRdb re-called clones with MiXCR. The repertoire holds 18,000 or so clones, with less than 35% as singletons. The sequencing input was tumor tissue. These receptors all come from a female donor with papillary thyroid cancer or a benign thyroid nodule (not recorded which). Some clones in this sample may be carry-over from other donors' samples. The CDR3 runs from the conserved cysteine through the conserved F or W. The order of the fields is V gene, CDR3 protein.

V: TRBV6-1; CDR3: CASSERGPGHPNYGYTF
V: TRBV4-2; CDR3: CASSQDNEGSEAFF
V: TRBV4-2; CDR3: CASSQEGVGGNEKLFF
V: TRBV6-4; CDR3: CASSDGGLVTGTGELFF
V: TRBV12-3/TRBV12-4; CDR3: CASSLTGVEQFF
V: TRBV5-1; CDR3: CASSLGGGSSYNEQFF
V: TRBV4-1; CDR3: CASSQEGIGHGELFF
V: TRBV6-6; CDR3: CASSYGEGYTEAFF
V: TRBV12-3/TRBV12-4; CDR3: CASSLWGRSGNTIYF
V: TRBV20-1; CDR3: CSASSGLAGGPYEQYF
V: TRBV2; CDR3: CASRTGTSDHEQYF
V: TRBV9; CDR3: CASSVDGTRADTQYF
V: TRBV3-1; CDR3: CASSQETSRDEQYF
V: TRBV6-2/TRBV6-3; CDR3: CASSATSGGTDTQYF
V: TRBV6-2/TRBV6-3; CDR3: CASSYTARTSGSGSEQYF
V: TRBV4-1; CDR3: CASSHPTRFKNTEAFF
V: TRBV28; CDR3: CASRLPSGRANEQYF
V: TRBV20-1; CDR3: CSAPRPFERASYEQYF
V: TRBV9; CDR3: CASRTGGGANYGYTF
V: TRBV27; CDR3: CASSPPGLHTEAFF
V: TRBV18; CDR3: CASSPGAGAMNTEAFF
V: TRBV4-1; CDR3: CASSQDQLLLNTGELFF
V: TRBV7-2; CDR3: CASSLHKGTEAFF